This T cell receptor (beta chain) was obtained from a study of T cell responses to AZD1222 COVID-19 vaccine. Study outcomes and limitations: Just 5 to 7 AZD1222 recipients were seropositive at baseline. Distributed over spike, vaccine-associated CD4 TCRs predominated at 160-218 and 743-854. Donors were mostly white British, more females; clonal diversity possibly underestimated.

Profiling relied on immunoSEQ multiplex PCR, and the TCRdb table lists in-frame clones only, not all of them. Among about 150,000 clones listed, around 89% were seen once. As to this clone: Its antigen is currently unknown.

Sequencing used peripheral blood, obtained on day 0 of AZD1222 vaccination. This sequence was found in an adult in good health.

CDR3 DNA: TGTGCCACCAGTGAAGGGACAGGGGGATATCAGCCCCAGCATTTT. Protein: CATSEGTGGYQPQHF. This chain uses TRBV24-1 with TRBJ1-5; 11 bases line up with TRBD1. After removal of 4 bases from V and 5 bases from J, the junction contained 3 bases not matched to a gene. Looked up from germline, CDR1 is KGHDR and CDR2 is SFDVKD. The CDR3 spans 15 residues.